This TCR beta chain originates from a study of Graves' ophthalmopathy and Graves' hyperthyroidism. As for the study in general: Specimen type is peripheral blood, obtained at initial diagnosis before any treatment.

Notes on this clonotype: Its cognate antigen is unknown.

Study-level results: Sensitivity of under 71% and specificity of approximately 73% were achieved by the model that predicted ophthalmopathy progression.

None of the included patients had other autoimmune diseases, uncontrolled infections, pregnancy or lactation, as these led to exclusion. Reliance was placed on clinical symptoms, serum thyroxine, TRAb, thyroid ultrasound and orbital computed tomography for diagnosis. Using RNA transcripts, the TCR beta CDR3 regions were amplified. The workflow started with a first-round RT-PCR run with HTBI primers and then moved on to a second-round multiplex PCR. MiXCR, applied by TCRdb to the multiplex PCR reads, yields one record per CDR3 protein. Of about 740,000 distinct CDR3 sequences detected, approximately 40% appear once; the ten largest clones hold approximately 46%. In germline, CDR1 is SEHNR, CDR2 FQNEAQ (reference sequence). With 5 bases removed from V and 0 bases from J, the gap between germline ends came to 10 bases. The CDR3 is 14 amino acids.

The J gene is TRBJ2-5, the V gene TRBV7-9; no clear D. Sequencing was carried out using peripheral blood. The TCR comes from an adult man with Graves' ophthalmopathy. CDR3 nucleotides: TGTGCCAGCAGCGTTGACTCCTACCAAGAGACCCAGTACTTC. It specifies CASSVDSYQETQYF.